This is a list of T cell receptor beta chains from one sample in a study of T cell changes during pregnancy in multiple sclerosis. Assay used: immunoSEQ multiplex PCR; TCRdb lists only in-frame clones, some missing. The repertoire holds 80,000 to 95,000 clones, around 95% seen once, with 1.4% in the top ten. Specimen: peripheral blood, collected in the third trimester of pregnancy. These receptors all stem from a female donor in good health, enrolled as a control in a pregnancy study. Each CDR3 is given with its conserved first and last residue. A D gene is named only where the DNA matches it firmly. Some rows have no size entry. The others give once, few or many, or a class for an expanded clone.

J gene: TRBJ2-4; V gene: TRBV6-5; D gene: .; clone size: .; CDR3 DNA: TGTGCCAGCAGTCCCAGCGGACTAGCCAAAAACATTCAGTACTTC; CDR3 protein: CASSPSGLAKNIQYF
J gene: TRBJ2-7; V gene: TRBV2; D gene: TRBD2; clone size: .; CDR3 DNA: TGTGCCAGCAGTGAAGGACTAGCGGGAGTGGGTGAGCAGTACTTC; CDR3 protein: CASSEGLAGVGEQYF
J gene: TRBJ1-4; V gene: TRBV6-5; D gene: .; clone size: .; CDR3 DNA: TGTGCCAGCAGTTACTCGCAGAGGAGGTCTGAAAAACTGTTTTTT; CDR3 protein: CASSYSQRRSEKLFF
J gene: TRBJ1-4; V gene: TRBV27; D gene: .; clone size: .; CDR3 DNA: TGTGCCAGCAGTTTATGGGGGAGGGGTGAAAAACTGTTTTTT; CDR3 protein: CASSLWGRGEKLFF
J gene: TRBJ1-2; V gene: TRBV7-8; D gene: TRBD1; clone size: .; CDR3 DNA: TGTGCCAGCAGTTCCCAGGGGGCGATCGGCTACACCTTC; CDR3 protein: CASSSQGAIGYTF
J gene: TRBJ2-7; V gene: TRBV19; D gene: TRBD2; clone size: .; CDR3 DNA: TGTGCCAGTAGTATAGATCTAGAGAGCGGGAGTAAGGACGAGCAGTACTTC; CDR3 protein: CASSIDLESGSKDEQYF
J gene: TRBJ2-5; V gene: TRBV7-2; D gene: .; clone size: .; CDR3 DNA: TGTGCCAGCAAAATGACAGGTAGAGAAGAGACCCAGTACTTC; CDR3 protein: CASKMTGREETQYF
J gene: TRBJ1-2; V gene: TRBV6-1; D gene: .; clone size: once; CDR3 DNA: TGTGCCAGCACTGCGCTGGGCAATCATCCTTATGGCTACACCTTC; CDR3 protein: CASTALGNHPYGYTF
J gene: TRBJ2-7; V gene: TRBV7-9; D gene: TRBD2; clone size: .; CDR3 DNA: TGTGCCAGCAGCCCCCCCGGGGGGTACGAGCAGTACTTC; CDR3 protein: CASSPPGGYEQYF
J gene: TRBJ2-7; V gene: TRBV6-1; D gene: TRBD2; clone size: once; CDR3 DNA: TGTGCCAGCAGGACCGGGACTAGCGGGGACTACGAGCAGTACTTC; CDR3 protein: CASRTGTSGDYEQYF
J gene: TRBJ2-2; V gene: TRBV27; D gene: .; clone size: .; CDR3 DNA: TGTGCCAGCAGTTTAAGCGTGGGGGCGTGGACCGGGGAGCTGTTTTTT; CDR3 protein: CASSLSVGAWTGELFF
J gene: TRBJ2-1; V gene: TRBV11-2; D gene: TRBD2; clone size: .; CDR3 DNA: TGTGCCAGCAGCGGGGGGGATTACAATGAGCAGTTCTTC; CDR3 protein: CASSGGDYNEQFF
J gene: TRBJ1-1; V gene: TRBV6-5; D gene: .; clone size: .; CDR3 DNA: TGTGCCAGCACCCGGGGAACACACACTGAAGCTTTCTTT; CDR3 protein: CASTRGTHTEAFF
J gene: TRBJ1-2; V gene: TRBV5-1; D gene: TRBD1; clone size: .; CDR3 DNA: TGCGCCAGCAGCAAGCAGACAGGGGGTGGCTATGGCTACACCTTC; CDR3 protein: CASSKQTGGGYGYTF
J gene: TRBJ2-7; V gene: TRBV5-1; D gene: .; clone size: .; CDR3 DNA: TGCGCCAGCAGCTTGGTGGGAGGCGAGCAGTACTTC; CDR3 protein: CASSLVGGEQYF
J gene: TRBJ1-2; V gene: TRBV9; D gene: TRBD1; clone size: .; CDR3 DNA: TGTGCCAGCAGCGTAGGGACAGGGAGCGACTATGGCTACACCTTC; CDR3 protein: CASSVGTGSDYGYTF
J gene: TRBJ1-4; V gene: TRBV5-6; D gene: .; clone size: .; CDR3 DNA: TGTGCCAGCAGCCTCAACCTACTAGCAACTAATGAAAAACTGTTTTTT; CDR3 protein: CASSLNLLATNEKLFF
J gene: TRBJ2-7; V gene: TRBV15; D gene: .; clone size: .; CDR3 DNA: TGTGCCACCAGCAGATCCGAGGGAGTCCACGAGCAGTACTTC; CDR3 protein: CATSRSEGVHEQYF
J gene: TRBJ1-5; V gene: TRBV10-1; D gene: TRBD1; clone size: .; CDR3 DNA: TGCGCCAGCAGTGAGCGACAGGGGGCCAGGAATAGCAATCAGCCCCAGCATTTT; CDR3 protein: CASSERQGARNSNQPQHF
J gene: TRBJ1-1; V gene: TRBV6-1; D gene: .; clone size: .; CDR3 DNA: TGTGCCAGCAGTGAGCGAGTCCCGGGCACTGAAGCTTTCTTT; CDR3 protein: CASSERVPGTEAFF
J gene: TRBJ2-7; V gene: TRBV10-3; D gene: .; clone size: .; CDR3 DNA: TGTGCTATCAGTGAGTCGACTACCGGGGATTGGTACTTC; CDR3 protein: CAISESTTGDWYF
J gene: TRBJ2-1; V gene: TRBV15; D gene: .; clone size: .; CDR3 DNA: TGTGCCACCAGCACAGACGGGATTGAGCAGTTCTTC; CDR3 protein: CATSTDGIEQFF
J gene: TRBJ2-1; V gene: TRBV9; D gene: .; clone size: .; CDR3 DNA: TGTGCCAGCAGCCCCCGTGGGGGGATCCTCTACAATGAGCAGTTCTTC; CDR3 protein: CASSPRGGILYNEQFF
J gene: TRBJ1-1; V gene: TRBV5-1; D gene: TRBD1; clone size: .; CDR3 DNA: TGCGCCAGCAGCTTGGGCAGGGGGCGAGCCATGAACACTGAAGCTTTCTTT; CDR3 protein: CASSLGRGRAMNTEAFF
J gene: TRBJ2-2; V gene: TRBV28; D gene: .; clone size: few; CDR3 DNA: TGTGCCAGCGGTGCGGGGAACACCGGGGAGCTGTTTTTT; CDR3 protein: CASGAGNTGELFF
J gene: TRBJ1-1; V gene: TRBV14; D gene: TRBD1; clone size: .; CDR3 DNA: TGTGCCAGCAGCCGGGACAGGGTTACTGAAGCTTTCTTT; CDR3 protein: CASSRDRVTEAFF
J gene: TRBJ1-1; V gene: TRBV5-5; D gene: .; clone size: .; CDR3 DNA: TGTGCCAGCAGCCCCGCTTACAGGGACACTGAAGCTTTCTTT; CDR3 protein: CASSPAYRDTEAFF
J gene: TRBJ2-3; V gene: TRBV29-1; D gene: TRBD1; clone size: .; CDR3 DNA: TGCAGCCACGTTGGACAGGCCCGGGATACGCAGTATTTT; CDR3 protein: CSHVGQARDTQYF
J gene: TRBJ1-4; V gene: TRBV2; D gene: TRBD1; clone size: .; CDR3 DNA: TGTGCCAGCTATTCCGGGACAGGAGGTAATGAAAAACTGTTTTTT; CDR3 protein: CASYSGTGGNEKLFF
J gene: TRBJ1-3; V gene: TRBV27; D gene: .; clone size: .; CDR3 DNA: TGTGCCAGCAGTACCAGCTCTGGAAACACCATATATTTT; CDR3 protein: CASSTSSGNTIYF
J gene: TRBJ1-2; V gene: TRBV7-9; D gene: .; clone size: .; CDR3 DNA: TGTGCCAGCAGCCACGCGTCTAACTATGGCTACACCTTC; CDR3 protein: CASSHASNYGYTF
J gene: TRBJ2-3; V gene: TRBV7-9; D gene: .; clone size: .; CDR3 DNA: TGTGCCAGCAGCAAAGACAGAGAGAGCACAGATACGCAGTATTTT; CDR3 protein: CASSKDRESTDTQYF
J gene: TRBJ1-1; V gene: TRBV5-1; D gene: TRBD1; clone size: .; CDR3 DNA: TGCGCCAGCAGCTTGGCAGGGGGGTACACTGAAGCTTTCTTT; CDR3 protein: CASSLAGGYTEAFF
J gene: TRBJ2-4; V gene: TRBV29-1; D gene: .; clone size: .; CDR3 DNA: TGCAGCGTTGAAGCGGGGGCCAAAAACATTCAGTACTTC; CDR3 protein: CSVEAGAKNIQYF
J gene: TRBJ2-1; V gene: TRBV2; D gene: .; clone size: .; CDR3 DNA: TGTGCCAGCAGTGTCTCTTGGGAGGCCGGGGAGGATGAGCAGTTCTTC; CDR3 protein: CASSVSWEAGEDEQFF
J gene: TRBJ2-3; V gene: TRBV19; D gene: .; clone size: .; CDR3 DNA: TGTGCCAGTAGTACCATCAACACAGATACGCAGTATTTT; CDR3 protein: CASSTINTDTQYF
J gene: TRBJ2-3; V gene: TRBV2; D gene: TRBD2; clone size: .; CDR3 DNA: TGTGCCAGCAGTGAGAGTTTAGCGGGAGTAAGGGATACGCAGTATTTT; CDR3 protein: CASSESLAGVRDTQYF
J gene: TRBJ1-1; V gene: TRBV7-9; D gene: TRBD1; clone size: few; CDR3 DNA: TGTGCCAGCAGCCAGGACAGGTTAGCCACTGAAGCTTTCTTT; CDR3 protein: CASSQDRLATEAFF
J gene: TRBJ2-7; V gene: TRBV30; D gene: TRBD1; clone size: .; CDR3 DNA: TGTGCCTGGAGAACACAGGGGTGGTCCTACGAGCAGTACTTC; CDR3 protein: CAWRTQGWSYEQYF
J gene: TRBJ1-2; V gene: TRBV6-1; D gene: .; clone size: .; CDR3 DNA: TGTGCCAGCAGTCTTGGGGAGGTAAACTATGGCTACACCTTC; CDR3 protein: CASSLGEVNYGYTF
J gene: TRBJ2-4; V gene: TRBV28; D gene: TRBD2; clone size: .; CDR3 DNA: TGTGCCAGCAGTTTGAGCGGGCCGCTAGCGGGAGGGCACAGCAACATTCAGTACTTC; CDR3 protein: CASSLSGPLAGGHSNIQYF
J gene: TRBJ2-2; V gene: TRBV6-1; D gene: TRBD1; clone size: .; CDR3 DNA: TGTGCCAGCAGTGAGGTGGGGACAGGGGACACCGGGGAGCTGTTTTTT; CDR3 protein: CASSEVGTGDTGELFF
J gene: TRBJ2-7; V gene: TRBV9; D gene: TRBD1; clone size: .; CDR3 DNA: TGTGCCAGCAGCGTATCGGGACAGTCCTACGAGCAGTACTTC; CDR3 protein: CASSVSGQSYEQYF
J gene: TRBJ1-4; V gene: TRBV6-5; D gene: TRBD1; clone size: .; CDR3 DNA: TGTGCCAGCAGTCTGACAGGGGCTGGGGAAAAACTGTTTTTT; CDR3 protein: CASSLTGAGEKLFF
J gene: TRBJ1-1; V gene: TRBV5-1; D gene: .; clone size: .; CDR3 DNA: TGCGCCAGCAGCTTGGCCGGGGTCGGCACTGAAGCTTTCTTT; CDR3 protein: CASSLAGVGTEAFF
J gene: TRBJ2-7; V gene: TRBV7-6; D gene: .; clone size: .; CDR3 DNA: TGTGCCAGCAGCTTAGAGGGTGGCAGGGGCAACGAGCAGTACTTC; CDR3 protein: CASSLEGGRGNEQYF
J gene: TRBJ1-5; V gene: TRBV28; D gene: .; clone size: .; CDR3 DNA: TGTGCCAGCAGTTCCCACAGGACCAATCAGCCCCAGCATTTT; CDR3 protein: CASSSHRTNQPQHF
J gene: TRBJ2-1; V gene: TRBV10-3; D gene: TRBD2; clone size: .; CDR3 DNA: TGTGCCATCAGTGAGCCCGGACTAGCGGGTTCCTACAATGAGCAGTTCTTC; CDR3 protein: CAISEPGLAGSYNEQFF
J gene: TRBJ2-3; V gene: TRBV6-4; D gene: TRBD2; clone size: .; CDR3 DNA: TGTGCCAGCAGTGAACTAGCGGGCCTCACAGATACGCAGTATTTT; CDR3 protein: CASSELAGLTDTQYF
J gene: TRBJ2-3; V gene: TRBV5-1; D gene: .; clone size: .; CDR3 DNA: TGCGCCAGCAGCTTGGTGGGATTAGCGCAATCCCACGATCCGTATTTT; CDR3 protein: CASSLVGLAQSHDPYF
J gene: TRBJ2-7; V gene: TRBV6-5; D gene: .; clone size: .; CDR3 DNA: TGTGCCAGCAGCGTCCAGGATTATGGATACGAGCAGTACTTC; CDR3 protein: CASSVQDYGYEQYF